Listed below are T cell receptor beta chains from one sample, sequenced in a study of T cell repertoires in cytomegalovirus infection. TCRdb re-called the reads through MiXCR, storing one row per CDR3 protein. The sample has about 300,000 distinct CDR3 sequences, 9.6% seen once. The sample taken for sequencing was PBMCs. The receptors shown here come from a human donor in good health (CMV status not recorded). Some clones in this sample may be carry-over from other donors' samples. Both conserved end residues are part of each CDR3. Each record gives: CDR3 length, V gene, CDR3 protein.

18	TRBV7-9	CASSLVQSALYRNQPQHF
16	TRBV10-3	CAISAARQGVTDTQYF
17	TRBV7-2	CASSLGLAGDSYNEQFF
17	TRBV12-5	CASASPSGGTGNTEAFF
15	TRBV6-2/TRBV6-3	CASTLGLAGTGELFF
14	TRBV28	CASSFQLAGQPQHF
15	TRBV7-6	CASSASGISYNEQFF
13	TRBV29-1	CSVAWRAGLEQYF
12	TRBV20-1	CSAHTGTDTQYF
15	TRBV7-9	CASSLPRASRGKLFF
16	TRBV7-2	CASSLAGSGVYNEQFF
13	TRBV28	CASSSGGWGPQHF
13	TRBV29-1	CSVGGQGGEKLFF
15	TRBV3-1	CASSPGPISGNTIYF
19	TRBV29-1	CSVEPNRDRRDMSNQPQHF
15	TRBV5-4	CASSPSGGLSYEQYF
11	TRBV29-1	CSVQEGGEQFF
15	TRBV19	CASSMLAGAYNEQFF
15	TRBV7-8	CASSLVRGAENIQYF
16	TRBV13	CASTPGPKPHNYGYTF
13	TRBV27	CATRQGSRETQYF
14	TRBV5-1	CASSLEGRYQPQHF
13	TRBV7-2	CASSYDRRETQYF
13	TRBV20-1	CSATREGFYGYTF
17	TRBV5-6	CASSPLGAGETNYGYTF
12	TRBV10-2	CASSRDISRLFF
15	TRBV5-4	CASSLFGGHTDTQYF
13	TRBV12-3/TRBV12-4	CASSLADRWGQFF
15	TRBV7-2	CASSSPGQGYNEQFF
15	TRBV20-1	CSAPDRTGSADTQYF
15	TRBV5-6	CASSLETHYNYGYTF
13	TRBV6-5	CASSYRVDEKLFF
16	TRBV5-4	CASTRPLRGSYNEQFF
15	TRBV20-1	CSARSLSSYNSPLHF
13	TRBV20-1	CSARVGTGEMEFF
15	TRBV20-1	CSAPDRADSQETQYF
16	TRBV7-8	CASSLVGTAGANVLTF
15	TRBV5-6	CASSPPDRGSNGYTF
16	TRBV14	CASSQDFGMVVNEQFF
15	TRBV6-5	CASSRGFAGNQPQHF
15	TRBV28	CASSLGGQGNQPQHF
14	TRBV28	CASSPYRDTDTQYF
14	TRBV19	CASSPAGLADGYTF
14	TRBV2	CASSRQESSYEQYF
14	TRBV18	CASSLTVQNTEAFF
15	TRBV10-3	CAISHPTQQGQTQYF
15	TRBV25-1	CASSDPMTIQETQYF
17	TRBV4-1	CASSPQGPGSSYNEQFF
16	TRBV2	CAGPGLVRVPNQPQHF
19	TRBV20-1	CSASFPGGRVAPQEGGYTF
15	TRBV27	CASSFAGTGRSPLHF
16	TRBV27	CASSTSGTPPLETQYF
13	TRBV7-2	CASSLTGADGYTF